The 32 T cell receptor beta chains below all came from one sample that was sequenced in a study of blood T cell repertoires in COVID-19. Assay used: immunoSEQ multiplex PCR; TCRdb lists only in-frame clones, some missing. The profile shows 150,000 or so clones, 85% to 90% of them singletons. The sequenced sample consisted of peripheral blood. These receptors were collected from a man older than 75 with acute or convalescent COVID-19.

This clone has only one observation. The V and J genes are TRBV4-1 and TRBJ2-1, with 9 bases that match TRBD2. The CDR3 sequence is 19 residues long. The trim removed 2 bases at V and 7 bases at J, leaving 18 bases unmatched. Germline V gene data show CDR1 as MGHRA and CDR2 as YSYEKL. The CDR3 region is CASSQPPDRVGREGNEQFF. The CDR3 DNA sequence: TGCGCCAGCAGCCAACCCCCGGACCGGGTTGGGCGGGAGGGGAATGAGCAGTTCTTC.

The chain uses TRBV5-1 and TRBJ2-5; 14 positions agree with TRBD2. The germline V gene encodes CDR1 SGHRS and CDR2 YFSETQ. CDR3 length equals 18 residues. V lost 0 bases, J lost 2 bases, and 6 bases stayed unmatched. As DNA, the CDR3 is TGCGCCAGCAGCTTGGGGGGACTAGCGGGAGTGGAACAAGAGACCCAGTACTTC. Translation: CASSLGGLAGVEQETQYF.

This rearrangement joins TRBV5-4 to TRBJ1-2; 9 bases match TRBD1. The germline V gene has CDR1 SGHNT and CDR2 YYREEE (reference sequence). J gave up 5 bases and V 4 bases, and 9 bases lay outside the gene matches. The CDR3 totals 15 residues. The CDR3 coding sequence is TGTGCCAGCAGCGGACAACGGACAGGGGAATATGGCTACACCTTC. Translating it yields CASSGQRTGEYGYTF.

The chain carries TRBV28 and TRBJ2-5; a possible D gene is TRBD2 (6 bases). The V end lost 7 bases, the J end lost 0 bases, and 12 bases lay between the germline ends. Germline CDR1 MDHEN, CDR2 SYDVKM. This CDR3 is built from 14 residues. CDR3 protein: CASKLRDYQETQYF. The CDR3 DNA is TGTGCCAGCAAGTTGCGGGACTACCAAGAGACCCAGTACTTC. The variable domain in full, with the rest retrieved from reference TRBV28 and TRBJ2-5, is DVKVTQSSRYLVKRTGEKVFLECVQDMDHENMFWYRQDPGLGLRLIYFSYDVKMKEKGDIPEGYSVSREKKERFSLILESASTNQTSMYLCASKLRDYQETQYFGPGTRLLVL.

The rearrangement joins TRBV30 to TRBJ1-2; 8 bases agree with TRBD1. The CDR3 covers 18 residues. Germline V gives CDR1 GTSNPN, CDR2 SVGIG (reference sequence). Losses at the gene ends were 2 bases for V and 2 bases for J; bases not matched to a gene: 16. CDR3: CAWSRDRRATGLNYGYTF. CDR3 in DNA: TGTGCCTGGAGTAGGGACAGGCGTGCTACCGGACTGAACTATGGCTACACCTTC. The full variable domain, in which reference TRBV30 and TRBJ1-2 provide the parts outside the CDR3, is SQTIHQWPATLVQPVGSPLSLECTVEGTSNPNLYWYRQAAGRGLQLLFYSVGIGQISSEVPQNLSASRPQDRQFILSSKKLLLSDSGFYLCAWSRDRRATGLNYGYTFGSGTRLTVV.

The chain joins TRBV27 to TRBJ1-1; D may be TRBD1 (6 bases). CDR3 length: 16 residues. The germline V gene has CDR1 MNHEY and CDR2 SMNVEV (reference sequence). V gave up 8 bases and J gave up 0 bases, with 19 bases separating them. The DNA of the CDR3 is TGTGCCAGCGGGACAACACCAGGCTACATGAACACTGAAGCTTTCTTT. It codes for CASGTTPGYMNTEAFF.

Here the CDR3 DNA reads TGTGCCACCCCCCAAGGACAGGGAACCTACGAGCAGTACTTC. Its translation is CATPQGQGTYEQYF. The V gene is TRBV24-1, the J gene TRBJ2-7; 8 positions agree with TRBD1. The germline V gene has CDR1 KGHDR and CDR2 SFDVKD. The ends lost 9 bases at V and 2 bases at J; junction bases unmatched: 8. The CDR3 sequence is 14 residues long.

The chain couples TRBV28 to TRBJ1-5, with 11 bases lining up with TRBD1. Germline V gene sequence: CDR1 MDHEN, CDR2 SYDVKM. The CDR3 runs to 17 residues. The V gene end was trimmed by 6 bases and the J gene end by 0 bases; junction bases not matched to a gene: 7. The CDR3, as DNA: TGTGCCAGCAGGTCCGGACAGGGGGCCCTTAGCAATCAGCCCCAGCATTTT. This encodes CASRSGQGALSNQPQHF. Full variable domain (rest looked up from reference TRBV28 and TRBJ1-5): DVKVTQSSRYLVKRTGEKVFLECVQDMDHENMFWYRQDPGLGLRLIYFSYDVKMKEKGDIPEGYSVSREKKERFSLILESASTNQTSMYLCASRSGQGALSNQPQHFGDGTRLSIL.

This rearrangement joins TRBV6-1 to TRBJ2-2; TRBD1 matches 7 bases. J gave up 6 bases and V 6 bases, and 7 bases lay outside the gene matches. Germline V gene data show CDR1 as MNHNS and CDR2 as SASEGT. This CDR3 spans 14 amino acids. In nucleotides, the CDR3 is TGTGCCAGCAGCCGACAGGGTGTGTCCGGGGAGCTGTTTTTT. Translation gives CASSRQGVSGELFF.

This clone was counted once. The V gene is TRBV9, the J gene TRBJ1-2, with 8 bases identical to TRBD1. CDR1 is SGDLS and CDR2 is YYNGEE in the germline V gene. This CDR3 is 14 amino acids long. Losses at the gene ends were 3 bases for V and 4 bases for J; bases not matched to a gene: 5. The CDR3 loop is CASSGTGGGYGYTF. In DNA, the CDR3 is TGTGCCAGCAGCGGAACAGGGGGTGGCTATGGCTACACCTTC.

This clone was seen a few times. This chain joins TRBV19 and TRBJ1-6; the match to TRBD1 covers 7 bases. The CDR3 consists of 16 residues. J gave up 11 bases and V 2 bases, and 12 bases lay outside the gene matches. CDR1 is LNHDA, CDR2 SQIVND, per germline (reference sequence). CDR3 in amino acids: CASSIPRTGLPPPLHF. CDR3 in DNA: TGTGCCAGTAGTATACCTCGGACAGGCCTACCACCACCCCTCCACTTT. Supplemented by reference TRBV19 and TRBJ1-6, the full variable domain reads DGGITQSPKYLFRKEGQNVTLSCEQNLNHDAMYWYRQDPGQGLRLIYYSQIVNDFQKGDIAEGYSVSREKKESFPLTVTSAQKNPTAFYLCASSIPRTGLPPPLHFGNGTRLTVT.

The chain recombines TRBV19 with TRBJ1-3; the D is unclear. Germline assignment: CDR1 LNHDA and CDR2 SQIVND (reference sequence). CDR3 length: 15 residues. V shed 5 bases and J shed 4 bases, with 15 bases lying between them. This CDR3 reads CASSPSSGLGNTIYF. The CDR3 DNA is TGTGCCAGTAGTCCCTCGAGCGGATTAGGAAACACCATATATTTT. Looking up the rest from reference TRBV19 and TRBJ1-3 gives the full variable domain: DGGITQSPKYLFRKEGQNVTLSCEQNLNHDAMYWYRQDPGQGLRLIYYSQIVNDFQKGDIAEGYSVSREKKESFPLTVTSAQKNPTAFYLCASSPSSGLGNTIYFGEGSWLTVV.

The chain joins TRBV2 to TRBJ1-2; 7 nucleotides agree with TRBD1. From germline, CDR1 is SNHLY and CDR2 FYNNEI. J was trimmed by 0 bases and V by 3 bases; bases with no gene match: 4. The CDR3 loop spans 15 amino acids. The CDR3 loop is CASSEWTGTNYGYTF. CDR3 sequence (DNA): TGTGCCAGCAGTGAGTGGACAGGCACTAACTATGGCTACACCTTC.

The rearrangement joins TRBV6-5 to TRBJ1-3; 9 bases are shared with TRBD1. The CDR3 spans 13 residues. V lost 11 bases to trimming and J lost 3 bases; unmatched junction nucleotides: 5. Germline-derived CDR1 and CDR2 are MNHEY and SVGAGI. CDR3 sequence (DNA): TGTGCCGCGGGACAGGGCGGTGGAAACACCATATATTTT. It specifies CAAGQGGGNTIYF.

The V and J genes are TRBV5-1 and TRBJ2-2; 10 positions agree with TRBD2. CDR1 and CDR2 (germline): SGHRS, YFSETQ. The CDR3 runs 17 residues. V trimming: 0 bases; J trimming: 4 bases; junction bases outside the gene matches: 6. The CDR3 DNA is TGCGCCAGCAGCTTGGGACTAGCGGGCGACGGCACCGGGGAGCTGTTTTTT. Translating gives CASSLGLAGDGTGELFF.

The V call is TRBV19, the J call TRBJ2-1; 8 bases line up with TRBD2. With V trimmed by 4 bases and J by 7 bases, 18 bases remained unmatched. This CDR3 has 18 amino acids. CDR1 is LNHDA and CDR2 is SQIVND in the germline V gene (reference sequence). The CDR3 loop is CASSTTGLSGLVVNEQFF. The CDR3 nucleotides are TGTGCCAGTAGTACCACCGGGTTATCGGGACTAGTCGTTAATGAGCAGTTCTTC.

The genes are TRBV10-1 and TRBJ2-5, with 10 bases identical to TRBD2. The V segment lost 9 bases and the J segment 0 bases; nucleotides outside the gene matches: 10. Germline CDR1 and CDR2: WNHNN and SYGVQD (reference sequence). The CDR3 covers 16 residues. This CDR3 is CARTPPLAGDQETQYF. As DNA, the CDR3 is TGCGCCAGGACTCCGCCGCTAGCGGGGGACCAAGAGACCCAGTACTTC.

The chain combines TRBV27 with TRBJ2-7, with TRBD1 matching over 7 bases. CDR3 length equals 15 residues. J gave up 5 bases and V 5 bases, and 12 bases lay outside the gene matches. The germline V gene encodes CDR1 MNHEY and CDR2 SMNVEV (reference sequence). This CDR3 reads CASSPTTGWYDEQYF. The CDR3 coding sequence is TGTGCCAGCAGTCCCACGACAGGGTGGTACGACGAGCAGTACTTC.

The gene calls are TRBV5-4 and TRBJ1-5, with TRBD1 as a possible D gene (6 bases). Deletions cut 1 base from V and 1 base from J, with 6 bases between. This CDR3 contains 14 residues. Germline V gene sequence: CDR1 SGHNT, CDR2 YYREEE (reference sequence). CDR3 nucleotide sequence: TGTGCCAGCAGCTTGCAGGGGAGCAATCAGCCCCAGCATTTT. This encodes CASSLQGSNQPQHF.

The chain employs TRBV14 and TRBJ2-1, with TRBD1 matching over 7 bases. The junction had 12 bases not matched to a gene; V was cut back by 6 bases and J by 7 bases. The CDR3 is 15 residues long. Germline V lookup: CDR1 SGHDN, CDR2 FVKESK. The CDR3 coding sequence is TGTGCCAGCAGTTCTGCCACGGGACAGTGGAATGAGCAGTTCTTC. Translated: CASSSATGQWNEQFF.

This clone was counted a single time. The CDR3 DNA is TGTGCCAGCAGCCCGACAGGTGGCCATTATTCACCCCTCCACTTT. Translating gives CASSPTGGHYSPLHF. The chain recombines TRBV3-1 (or the pseudogene TRBV3-2) with TRBJ1-6, with D possibly matching TRBD1 (6 bases). Trimming shortened V by 4 bases and J by 8 bases, and 15 bases separated the two germline ends. The germline V gene encodes CDR1 LGHDT and CDR2 YNNKEL (reference sequence). The CDR3 length is 15 residues.

This clone was detected only a few times. The chain carries TRBV5-4 and TRBJ2-1; 7 bases are a match to TRBD1. The CDR3 covers 13 residues. V lost 3 bases and J lost 4; bases outside the gene matches: 1. Germline values: CDR1 SGHNT, CDR2 YYREEE (reference sequence). Here the CDR3 reads CASSSTGYNEQFF. CDR3 DNA sequence: TGTGCCAGCAGCTCGACAGGGTACAATGAGCAGTTCTTC.

The V and J genes are TRBV28 and TRBJ1-2, with 7 bases identical to TRBD1. Trimming at V came to 8 bases and at J to 7 bases, leaving 10 bases not matched to a gene. The CDR3 covers 13 residues. Germline V gene lookup returns CDR1 MDHEN and CDR2 SYDVKM. The CDR3 protein is CASRGQLRVGYTF. CDR3 DNA: TGTGCCAGCCGGGGACAGCTGCGTGTTGGCTACACCTTC.

The chain is built from TRBV20-1 and TRBJ2-3, with TRBD2 identical over 9 bases. The CDR3 consists of 17 residues. Germline assignment: CDR1 DFQATT and CDR2 SNEGSKA (reference sequence). V lost 3 bases and J lost 4; bases outside the gene matches: 14. The chain's CDR3 is CSASRQRTSDRADTQYF. The CDR3 DNA follows: TGCAGTGCTAGTAGACAGAGGACTAGCGATCGGGCAGATACGCAGTATTTT.

The CDR3 DNA follows: TGTGCCAGCAGGGGAACAGGATGGAACACTGAAGCTTTCTTT. Its protein product is CASRGTGWNTEAFF. The rearrangement uses TRBV5-4 and TRBJ1-1; D is possibly TRBD1 (5 bases). V gave up 5 bases and J gave up 1 base, with 12 bases separating them. The CDR3 spans 14 residues. CDR1 and CDR2 from the germline V gene are SGHNT and YYREEE (reference sequence). The full variable domain, with the rest looked up from reference TRBV5-4 and TRBJ1-1, is ETGVTQSPTHLIKTRGQQVTLRCSSQSGHNTVSWYQQALGQGPQFIFQYYREEENGRGNFPPRFSGLQFPNYSSELNVNALELDDSALYLCASRGTGWNTEAFFGQGTRLTVV.

The rearrangement joins TRBV5-4 to TRBJ1-6; TRBD1 matches 9 bases. V shed 5 bases, J shed 0 bases, and the junction held 12 bases outside the gene matches. The CDR3 has 19 amino acids. Germline CDR1 SGHNT, CDR2 YYREEE (reference sequence). The CDR3 sequence: CASRLGQGETSSYNSPLHF. CDR3 DNA sequence: TGTGCCAGCAGGCTGGGACAGGGAGAGACGAGCTCCTATAATTCACCCCTCCACTTT.

The chain employs TRBV7-2 and TRBJ1-5; D not certain. Trimming left V 5 bases short and J 0 bases short, with 8 bases between. The CDR3 consists of 14 residues. Germline CDR1 and CDR2: SGHTA and FQGNSA. As DNA, the CDR3 is TGTGCCAGCAGCCCCCAGGATAGCAATCAGCCCCAGCATTTT. Protein sequence: CASSPQDSNQPQHF.

This rearrangement joins TRBV2 to TRBJ2-7, with TRBD1 identical over 9 bases. The V and J ends lost 4 bases and 5 bases, in that order; junction bases with no gene match: 9. Germline assignment: CDR1 SNHLY and CDR2 FYNNEI. This CDR3 is built from 15 residues. CDR3 residues: CASSGGSGQGDEQYF. CDR3 sequence (DNA): TGTGCCAGCAGTGGTGGTTCGGGACAGGGAGACGAGCAGTACTTC.

The chain recombines TRBV7-9 with TRBJ1-4, with D possibly being TRBD1 (6 bases). Trimming removed 2 bases at V and 3 bases at J, with 19 bases between. Germline V gene data show CDR1 as SEHNR and CDR2 as FQNEAQ (reference sequence). The length of the CDR3 is 18 residues. CDR3: CASSLLGQMTGANEKLFF. The CDR3 DNA is TGTGCCAGCAGCTTATTGGGCCAAATGACAGGAGCTAATGAAAAACTGTTTTTT.

V is TRBV18 and J is TRBJ1-1; 7 bases are a match to TRBD1. CDR1 and CDR2 (germline): KGHSH, LQKENI. The V segment lost 2 bases and the J segment 6 bases; nucleotides outside the gene matches: 9. The CDR3 runs 15 residues. CDR3 amino acids: CASSPLQGEVSEAFF. CDR3 nucleotide sequence: TGTGCCAGCTCACCATTGCAGGGGGAGGTCTCTGAAGCTTTCTTT.

The CDR3 protein is CSASRISGPNSPLHF. CDR3 nucleotides: TGCAGTGCTAGTCGTATTTCAGGGCCTAATTCACCCCTCCACTTT. V gene TRBV20-1 combines with J gene TRBJ1-6, with D possibly matching TRBD1 (5 bases). The V gene lost 3 bases and the J gene lost 6 bases, with 15 bases spanning the gap. This CDR3 has 15 amino acids. Germline V lookup: CDR1 DFQATT, CDR2 SNEGSKA (reference sequence).

The chain carries TRBV7-8 and TRBJ1-2; possible D gene TRBD1, 6 bases. V was clipped by 5 bases and J by 2 bases, with 15 bases between them. Germline V gene data show CDR1 as SGHVS and CDR2 as FQNEAQ. CDR3 length: 15 amino acids. The CDR3: CASSVNRDPNYGYTF. CDR3 nucleotide sequence: TGTGCCAGCAGCGTGAACAGGGATCCGAACTATGGCTACACCTTC.